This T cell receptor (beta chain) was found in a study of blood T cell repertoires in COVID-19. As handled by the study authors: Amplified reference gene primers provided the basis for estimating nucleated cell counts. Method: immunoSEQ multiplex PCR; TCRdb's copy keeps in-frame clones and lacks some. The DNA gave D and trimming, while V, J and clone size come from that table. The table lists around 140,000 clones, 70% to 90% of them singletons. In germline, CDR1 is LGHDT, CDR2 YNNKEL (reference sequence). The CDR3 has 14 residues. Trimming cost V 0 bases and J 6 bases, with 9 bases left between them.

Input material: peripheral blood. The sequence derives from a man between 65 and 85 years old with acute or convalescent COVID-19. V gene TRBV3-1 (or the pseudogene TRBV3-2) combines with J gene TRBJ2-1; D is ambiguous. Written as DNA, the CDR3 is TGTGCCAGCAGCCAAGAGCGTCTGTTCAATGAGCAGTTCTTC. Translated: CASSQERLFNEQFF.